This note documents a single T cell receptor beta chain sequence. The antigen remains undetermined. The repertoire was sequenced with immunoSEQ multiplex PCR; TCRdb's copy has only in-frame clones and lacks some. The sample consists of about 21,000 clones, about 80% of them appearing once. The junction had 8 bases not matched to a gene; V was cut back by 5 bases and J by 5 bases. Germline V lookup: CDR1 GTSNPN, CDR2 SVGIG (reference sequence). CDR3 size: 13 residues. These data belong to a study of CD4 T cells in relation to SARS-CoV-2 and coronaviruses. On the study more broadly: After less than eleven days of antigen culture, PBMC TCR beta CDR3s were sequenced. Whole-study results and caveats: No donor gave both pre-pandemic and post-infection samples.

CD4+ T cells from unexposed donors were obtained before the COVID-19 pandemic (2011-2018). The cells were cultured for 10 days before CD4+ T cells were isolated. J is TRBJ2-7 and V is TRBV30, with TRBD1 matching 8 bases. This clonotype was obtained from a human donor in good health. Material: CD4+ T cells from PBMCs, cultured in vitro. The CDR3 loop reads CAWDARTGNEQYF. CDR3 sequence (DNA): TGTGCCTGGGACGCGAGGACAGGGAACGAGCAGTACTTC.